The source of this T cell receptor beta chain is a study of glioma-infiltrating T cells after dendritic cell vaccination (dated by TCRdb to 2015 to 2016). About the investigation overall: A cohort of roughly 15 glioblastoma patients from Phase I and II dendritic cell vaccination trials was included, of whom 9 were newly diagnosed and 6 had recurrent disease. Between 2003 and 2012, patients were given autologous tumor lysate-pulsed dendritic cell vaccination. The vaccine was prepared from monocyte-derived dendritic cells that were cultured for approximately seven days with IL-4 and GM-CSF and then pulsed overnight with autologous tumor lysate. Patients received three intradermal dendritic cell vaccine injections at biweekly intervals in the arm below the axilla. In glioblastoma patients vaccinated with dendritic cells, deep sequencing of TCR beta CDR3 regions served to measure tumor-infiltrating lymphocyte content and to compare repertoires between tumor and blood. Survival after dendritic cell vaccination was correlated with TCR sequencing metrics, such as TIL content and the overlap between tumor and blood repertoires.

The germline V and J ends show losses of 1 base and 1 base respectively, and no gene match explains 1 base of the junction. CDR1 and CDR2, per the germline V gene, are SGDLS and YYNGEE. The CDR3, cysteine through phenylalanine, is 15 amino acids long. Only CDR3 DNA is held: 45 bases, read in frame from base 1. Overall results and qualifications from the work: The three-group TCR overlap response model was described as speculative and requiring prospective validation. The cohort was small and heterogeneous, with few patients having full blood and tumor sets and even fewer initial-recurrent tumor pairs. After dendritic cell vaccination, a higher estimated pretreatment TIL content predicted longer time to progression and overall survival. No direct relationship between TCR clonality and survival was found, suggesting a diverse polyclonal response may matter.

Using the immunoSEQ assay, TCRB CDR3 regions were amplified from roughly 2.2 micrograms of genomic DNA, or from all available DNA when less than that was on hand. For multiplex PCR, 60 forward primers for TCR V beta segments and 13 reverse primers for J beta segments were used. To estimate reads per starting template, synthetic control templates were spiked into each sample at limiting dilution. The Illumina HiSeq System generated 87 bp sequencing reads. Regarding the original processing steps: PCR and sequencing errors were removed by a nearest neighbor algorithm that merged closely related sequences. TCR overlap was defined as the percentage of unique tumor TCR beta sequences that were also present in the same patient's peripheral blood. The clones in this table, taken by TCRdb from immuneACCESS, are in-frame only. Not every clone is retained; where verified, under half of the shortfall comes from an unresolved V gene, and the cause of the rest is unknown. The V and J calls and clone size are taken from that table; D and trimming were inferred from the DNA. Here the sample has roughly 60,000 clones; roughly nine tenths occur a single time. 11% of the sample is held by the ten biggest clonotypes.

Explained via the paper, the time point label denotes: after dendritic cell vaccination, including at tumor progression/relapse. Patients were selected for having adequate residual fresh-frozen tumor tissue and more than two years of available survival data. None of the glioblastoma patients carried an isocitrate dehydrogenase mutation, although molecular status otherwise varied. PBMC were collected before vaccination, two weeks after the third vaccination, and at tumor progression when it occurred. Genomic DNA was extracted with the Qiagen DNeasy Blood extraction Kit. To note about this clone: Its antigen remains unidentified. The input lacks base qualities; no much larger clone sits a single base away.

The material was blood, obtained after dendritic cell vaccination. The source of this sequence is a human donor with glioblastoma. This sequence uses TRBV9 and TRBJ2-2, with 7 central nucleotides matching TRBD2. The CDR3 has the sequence CASSVKRGNTGELFF. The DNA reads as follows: TGTGCCAGCAGCGTAAAGCGGGGGAACACCGGGGAGCTGTTTTTT. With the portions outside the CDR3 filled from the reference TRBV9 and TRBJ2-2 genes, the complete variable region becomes DSGVTQTPKHLITATGQRVTLRCSPRSGDLSVYWYQQSLDQGLQFLIQYYNGEERAKGNILERFSAQQFPDLHSELNLSSLELGDSALYFCASSVKRGNTGELFFGEGSRLTVL.